This entry is about one T cell receptor (beta chain). No antigen is known for it. cDNA libraries for TRB were generated by 5' RACE incorporating UMI labels. TCRdb re-called the 5' RACE reads; every CDR3 protein appears as one record, without DNA. Its table lists about 150,000 distinct CDR3 sequences. These data are taken from a study of CXCR3-negative and CXCR3-positive naive CD8 T cells. The study, taken as a whole, reports: Relative to CXCR3-negative naive cells, CXCR3-positive naive cells had more hydrophobic TRB CDR3s.

CDR3 length: 16 amino acids. Looked up from germline, CDR1 is SGHVS and CDR2 is FQNEAQ. This clonotype originated in a human donor in good health. Some clones in this sample may be carry-over from other donors' samples. The chain carries TRBV7-8 and TRBJ1-5; TCRdb gives TRBD1 as the D gene, but with no DNA this cannot be confirmed. The specimen was naive CXCR3+ CD8+ T cells from blood. The subset here: CD45RO-CCR7+CD27+CD95- naive CD8+ T cells expressing CXCR3 (TNR3+). CDR3 sequence: CASSFGTGYWDQPQHF.